These 8 T cell receptor beta chains were all obtained from the same sample, sequenced in a study of blood T cell repertoires in COVID-19. Libraries were prepared by immunoSEQ multiplex PCR; TCRdb keeps only in-frame clonotypes and omits some of them. The sample records over 80,000 clones, 83% being singletons. Sample: peripheral blood. These receptors originate from a woman aged 60-70 years with acute or convalescent COVID-19.

V and J are TRBV7-8 and TRBJ1-3, with D perhaps TRBD1 (5 bases). The CDR3 contains 17 residues. Trimming took off 7 bases at V and 0 bases at J, with 19 bases between the two ends. Per the germline V gene, CDR1 is SGHVS and CDR2 is FQNEAQ. CDR3 residues: CASTQGYRMSSGNTIYF. The CDR3 nucleotides read TGTGCCAGCACCCAAGGCTACAGGATGAGCTCTGGAAACACCATATATTTT.

This clone was recorded a few times. The rearrangement joins TRBV24-1 to TRBJ1-6, with TRBD1 matching 7 bases. This CDR3 region has 15 residues. CDR1 and CDR2 (germline): KGHDR, SFDVKD. Unmatched junction bases numbered 6, after V lost 3 bases and J lost 8 bases. In DNA, the CDR3 is TGTGCCACCAGTGATATACAGGGGAAGGATTCACCCCTCCACTTT. Translation: CATSDIQGKDSPLHF.

V and J are TRBV19 and TRBJ2-1, with 13 nucleotides matching TRBD2. V lost 5 bases, J lost 4 bases, and 5 bases stayed unmatched. Germline V lookup: CDR1 LNHDA, CDR2 SQIVND (reference sequence). CDR3 size: 16 residues. CDR3 protein: CASSSRLAGGYNEQFF. The CDR3 DNA reads as TGTGCCAGTAGTTCGAGACTAGCGGGGGGATACAATGAGCAGTTCTTC.

The J gene is TRBJ2-1, the V gene TRBV12-3 or TRBV12-4; TRBD2 matches at 8 bases. The CDR3 length is 13 residues. V lost 3 bases, J lost 11 bases, and 6 bases stayed unmatched. This CDR3 reads CASSFAGGSQQFF. The CDR3, as DNA: TGTGCCAGCAGTTTTGCGGGGGGCTCCCAGCAGTTCTTC.

On this clone: The sample holds other DNA sequences that translate to the same CDR3. The rearrangement joins TRBV11-2 to TRBJ1-1; D not certain. Germline-derived CDR1 and CDR2 are SGHAT and FQNNGV. This CDR3 has 13 residues. The germline V and J ends were trimmed by 1 base and 5 bases, with 8 bases remaining between them. The CDR3 coding sequence is TGTGCCAGCAGCTTAGGAGCGGGGACTGAAGCTTTCTTT. Its translation is CASSLGAGTEAFF.

This chain links TRBV27 with TRBJ1-1, with 7 bases lining up with TRBD1. The CDR3 totals 14 residues. From germline, CDR1 is MNHEY and CDR2 SMNVEV (reference sequence). The V segment lost 6 bases and the J segment 0 bases; nucleotides outside the gene matches: 4. The CDR3 DNA follows: TGTGCCAGCAGGACAGGGTCATTGAACACTGAAGCTTTCTTT. This gives the protein CASRTGSLNTEAFF.

The chain recombines TRBV5-5 with TRBJ1-5; weak D call: TRBD1 (5 bases). Germline CDR1 reads SGHKS; CDR2 reads YYEKEE (reference sequence). The CDR3 consists of 12 residues. V was shortened by 0 bases and J by 7 bases, with 5 bases between the two germline ends. The CDR3 nucleotides are TGTGCCAGCAGCTTGGCAGGGCAGCCCCAGCATTTT. Translated: CASSLAGQPQHF. The full variable domain, in which reference TRBV5-5 and TRBJ1-5 provide the parts outside the CDR3, is DAGVTQSPTHLIKTRGQQVTLRCSPISGHKSVSWYQQVLGQGPQFIFQYYEKEERGRGNFPDRFSARQFPNYSSELNVNALLLGDSALYLCASSLAGQPQHFGDGTRLSIL.

This clone was detected once. The chain is built from TRBV10-3 and TRBJ1-4; a weak D match, TRBD1 (6 bases). Germline values: CDR1 ENHRY, CDR2 SYGVKD. The germline V and J ends were trimmed by 3 bases and 6 bases, with 11 bases remaining between them. The CDR3 consists of 14 residues. The CDR3 sequence: CAISDGQGHEKLFF. In nucleotides, the CDR3 is TGTGCCATCAGTGATGGGCAGGGGCATGAAAAACTGTTTTTT.